The next 17 T cell receptor beta chains were all read from a single sample in a study of blood T cell repertoires in COVID-19. Sequenced by immunoSEQ multiplex PCR; TCRdb stores in-frame clones only, minus some. This sample carries 250,000 to 350,000 clones, over 75% of them seen once, and the ten largest clones take 3.5% to 5.5%. Material: PBMCs or T cells enriched from blood (not recorded which). These receptor sequences come from a woman in her twenties or thirties who had recovered from COVID-19.

The chain links TRBV27 to TRBJ2-7; 9 positions match TRBD2. Germline lookup yields CDR1 MNHEY and CDR2 SMNVEV (reference sequence). The CDR3 runs 14 residues. J gave up 6 bases and V 1 base, and 4 bases lay outside the gene matches. The chain's CDR3 is CASSLLAGAGEQYF. DNA of the CDR3: TGTGCCAGCAGTTTATTAGCGGGAGCTGGCGAGCAGTACTTC.

The chain recombines TRBV2 with TRBJ2-1; 13 nucleotides line up with TRBD2. The CDR3 sequence is 14 residues long. CDR1 and CDR2 from the germline V gene are SNHLY and FYNNEI. V lost 4 bases and J lost 10; bases outside the gene matches: 4. CDR3 protein: CASSGLAGGREQFF. The CDR3 DNA follows: TGTGCCAGCAGTGGACTAGCGGGGGGCAGGGAGCAGTTCTTC.

This chain uses TRBV2 with TRBJ1-1; D may be TRBD1 (5 bases). The V gene's germline CDR1 is SNHLY and CDR2 FYNNEI. The CDR3 sequence is 11 residues long. V dropped 6 bases and J dropped 7 bases, with 9 bases sitting between them. The CDR3 region has the DNA TGTGCCAGCAGGGACAACTTTGAAGCTTTCTTT. This gives the protein CASRDNFEAFF.

The chain links TRBV6-5 to TRBJ1-2, with 9 bases that match TRBD1. Germline CDR1 reads MNHEY; CDR2 reads SVGAGI. With V trimmed by 4 bases and J by 4 bases, 7 bases remained unmatched. This CDR3 has 15 residues. The CDR3 nucleotides are TGTGCCAGCAGTTGGACAGGGGCGCGGGCCTATGGCTACACCTTC. This encodes CASSWTGARAYGYTF.

This clone came up once. V usage is TRBV4-1 and J usage is TRBJ1-2, with 8 positions matching TRBD1. Germline assignment: CDR1 MGHRA and CDR2 YSYEKL. The junction had 5 bases not matched to a gene; V was cut back by 1 base and J by 7 bases. This CDR3 is built from 14 residues. CDR3 DNA sequence: TGCGCCAGCAGCCAAGTCCAGGGGGCGGGTGGCTACACCTTC. Residues: CASSQVQGAGGYTF.

The chain carries TRBV4-1 and TRBJ2-3, with TRBD2 identical over 7 bases. The CDR3 covers 17 residues. V was clipped by 0 bases and J by 3 bases; unmatched bases: 9. The germline gives CDR1 MGHRA, CDR2 YSYEKL. CDR3 DNA: TGCGCCAGCAGCCAAGAAAATTTGGGCGGGAGTACAGATACGCAGTATTTT. It encodes CASSQENLGGSTDTQYF.

This sequence joins TRBV6-5 and TRBJ2-7; 7 bases align to TRBD1. There are 13 residues in the CDR3. V shed 3 bases and J 6 bases; nucleotides not matched to a gene: 5. CDR1 is MNHEY and CDR2 is SVGAGI in the germline V gene. The CDR3: CASSYPTGREQYF. The CDR3 coding sequence is TGTGCCAGCAGTTATCCGACAGGGCGCGAGCAGTACTTC.

The V call is TRBV29-1, the J call TRBJ2-1, with 10 bases fitting TRBD1. Trimming removed 7 bases from V and 6 bases from J; junction bases left unmatched: 9. The length of the CDR3 is 14 residues. Germline CDR1 SQVTM, CDR2 ANQGSEA. CDR3 protein: CSAGTGDVINEQFF. The CDR3 bases are TGCAGCGCCGGGACAGGGGATGTAATCAATGAGCAGTTCTTC.

Here the CDR3 reads CASSESTGTEAFF. Here the CDR3 DNA reads TGCGCCAGCAGTGAGTCGACGGGTACAGAAGCTTTCTTT. V usage is TRBV10-1 and J usage is TRBJ1-1; D gene uncertain. The length of the CDR3 is 13 residues. Trimming took off 0 bases at V and 8 bases at J, with 10 bases between the two ends. Germline CDR1 WNHNN, CDR2 SYGVQD (reference sequence).

V gene TRBV6-5 combines with J gene TRBJ1-2; TRBD1 matches 8 bases. J gave up 5 bases and V 5 bases, and 4 bases lay outside the gene matches. The V gene's germline CDR1 is MNHEY and CDR2 SVGAGI. The CDR3 runs to 13 residues. The DNA for the CDR3 is TGTGCCAGCAGTACGGGACAGGATTATGGCTACACCTTC. This encodes CASSTGQDYGYTF.

The table lists this clone with a count of one. The J gene is TRBJ1-5, the V gene TRBV5-6; D is ambiguous. Germline V gene data show CDR1 as SGHDT and CDR2 as YYEEEE. V lost 4 bases and J lost 4, with 6 bases in between. The CDR3 covers 12 residues. CDR3 bases: TGTGCCAGCAGCCTTCTGAATCAGCCCCAGCATTTT. It is translated as CASSLLNQPQHF.

This clone has a handful of counts. J is TRBJ2-1 and V is TRBV3-1 (or the pseudogene TRBV3-2), with 7 nucleotides matching TRBD2. This CDR3 is built from 14 residues. Germline assignment: CDR1 LGHDT and CDR2 YNNKEL (reference sequence). The J segment lost 4 bases and the V segment lost 4 bases, leaving 4 bases of the junction unmatched. CDR3 sequence: CASSPRTSYNEQFF. The CDR3 coding sequence is TGTGCCAGCAGCCCCCGGACTAGTTACAATGAGCAGTTCTTC.

This clone has more than one count but fewer than ten. The chain has TRBV12-3 or TRBV12-4 and TRBJ1-2; the D gene is possibly TRBD1 (6 bases). The CDR3 sequence is 13 residues long. V was clipped by 3 bases and J by 5 bases, with 10 bases between them. The CDR3 loop reads CASSLDREYGYTF. The CDR3 region has the DNA TGTGCCAGCAGTTTGGACAGAGAATATGGCTACACCTTC.

The genes are TRBV7-9 and TRBJ1-2, with TRBD1 as a possible D gene (6 bases). V was cut by 4 bases and J by 4 bases, with 10 bases left in between. The CDR3 runs to 13 residues. Germline V gene data show CDR1 as SEHNR and CDR2 as FQNEAQ (reference sequence). The CDR3 bases are TGTGCCAGCAGCTCAGGGGCTACCTATGGCTACACCTTC. Amino acids: CASSSGATYGYTF.

The chain links TRBV12-5 to TRBJ1-1; D unclear. The germline V gene has CDR1 LGHNT and CDR2 FRNRAP. V shed 7 bases and J shed 1 base, with 10 bases lying between them. The CDR3 runs to 13 residues. The CDR3 sequence is CASALGGNTEAFF. The CDR3 DNA follows: TGTGCTAGTGCCTTAGGAGGGAACACTGAAGCTTTCTTT.

In this sample, this clone turned up once. This chain uses TRBV5-1 with TRBJ2-3; unclear D gene. CDR1 and CDR2 from the germline V gene are SGHRS and YFSETQ. V lost 0 bases, J lost 1 base, and 15 bases lay in between. The CDR3 spans 17 residues. CDR3 coding DNA: TGCGCCAGCAGCTTGGATCGAGCCTCCATAGGCACAGATACGCAGTATTTT. This gives the protein CASSLDRASIGTDTQYF.

This clone has only one observation. At one end, the junction sequence differs from germline, possibly due to a read error. The gene calls are TRBV6-5 and TRBJ1-4, with 8 positions matching TRBD1. This CDR3 contains 12 residues. CDR1 is MNHEY and CDR2 is SVGAGI in the germline V gene. CDR3 bases: TGTGCCAGCAGCCAGGACAGGGAAGACTTGATTTTT. Protein sequence: CASSQDREDLIF.